This T cell receptor (beta chain) was identified in a study of shared clonotypes between healthy human individuals. Background on the study: Three CD4 naive, three CD4 memory, two CD8 naive and one CD8 memory plate were used per donor. Findings and limits, study-wide: All-four-donor shared clonotypes had higher generation probabilities than non-shared clonotypes did.

This clone was seen just once. Its specificity is not known. J was trimmed by 3 bases and V by 0 bases; bases with no gene match: 6. Per germline, CDR1 SQVTM and CDR2 ANQGSEA. The CDR3 runs to 15 residues. Splitting of each subset's genomic DNA was done evenly across several immunoSEQ plates. In the authors' methods: Sequence data from immunoSEQ were junction-only and lacked quality scores; consequently, filtering differed. Some clones are missing from TCRdb's copy, which holds only in-frame ones; the method was immunoSEQ multiplex PCR. V and J calls and clone size follow that table, whereas D and trimming were derived from the DNA. The sample lists about 1,800,000 clones, about 95% occurring once. CD45RO-negative, CCR7-positively selected cells formed the naive CD8 fraction, excluding terminally differentiated effector memory CD45RA+ cells.

Specimen: naive CD8+ T cells sorted from blood. This chain connects TRBV29-1 to TRBJ2-7; TRBD2 matches at 9 bases. This receptor was obtained from a man aged 18 to 35 in good health. CDR3 nucleotides: TGCAGCGTTGAAGATGGGCTAGCGGGATACTACGAGCAGTACTTC. Encoded protein: CSVEDGLAGYYEQYF.